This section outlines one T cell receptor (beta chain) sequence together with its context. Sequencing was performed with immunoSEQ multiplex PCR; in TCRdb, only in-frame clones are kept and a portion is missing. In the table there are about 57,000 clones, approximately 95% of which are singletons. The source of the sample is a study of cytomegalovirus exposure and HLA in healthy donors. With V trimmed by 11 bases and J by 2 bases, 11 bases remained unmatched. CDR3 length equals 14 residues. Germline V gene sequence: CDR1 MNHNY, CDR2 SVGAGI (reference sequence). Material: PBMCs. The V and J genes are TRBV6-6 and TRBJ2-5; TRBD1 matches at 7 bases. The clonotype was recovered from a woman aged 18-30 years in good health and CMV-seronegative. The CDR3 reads CAASQGNSQETQYF. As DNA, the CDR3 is TGTGCCGCGTCACAGGGGAACTCTCAAGAGACCCAGTACTTC.